The 21 T cell receptor beta chains below were found in one sample sequenced in a study of monozygotic twins with inflammatory bowel disease. TCRdb re-called the 5' RACE reads and shows each CDR3 protein once, DNA omitted. The table lists approximately 340,000 distinct CDR3 sequences, with over 2% in the top ten. The sequenced material came from blood. These receptors all come from a human donor with ulcerative colitis or Crohn's disease, or a healthy co-twin of an affected twin (not recorded which).

CDR3 amino acids: CASSISVSSVVSYEQYF. The rearrangement links TRBV28 to TRBJ2-7. This CDR3 spans 17 amino acids. Germline lookup yields CDR1 MDHEN and CDR2 SYDVKM.

J is TRBJ2-1 and V is TRBV7-8; TCRdb calls TRBD1, which cannot be checked without DNA. The CDR3 totals 16 residues. Germline V gives CDR1 SGHVS, CDR2 FQNEAQ. The CDR3 loop reads CASSVQGYQGGNEQFF.

The genes are TRBV5-6 and TRBJ2-5; checking the TCRdb D call of TRBD2 is not possible without DNA. The CDR3 loop spans 16 amino acids. Per the germline V gene, CDR1 is SGHDT and CDR2 is YYEEEE. The CDR3 protein is CASSLDRGSGGETQYF.

The gene calls are TRBV28 and TRBJ2-1; there is no DNA to check the TCRdb D call of TRBD2. The CDR3 is made up of 13 amino acids. Germline V gene lookup returns CDR1 MDHEN and CDR2 SYDVKM. This CDR3 reads CASSSGGYNEQFF. The full variable domain, completed using reference TRBV28 and TRBJ2-1, is DVKVTQSSRYLVKRTGEKVFLECVQDMDHENMFWYRQDPGLGLRLIYFSYDVKMKEKGDIPEGYSVSREKKERFSLILESASTNQTSMYLCASSSGGYNEQFFGPGTRLTVL.

The rearrangement joins TRBV6-5 to TRBJ1-6. The CDR3 sequence is 18 residues long. Germline loops: CDR1 MNHEY, CDR2 SVGAGI. CDR3 loop: CASSYSSSASSYNSPLHF.

This chain connects TRBV7-8 to TRBJ2-1; without DNA, the TCRdb call of TRBD1 cannot be checked. The CDR3 is 15 residues long. Germline assignment: CDR1 SGHVS and CDR2 FQNEAQ. This CDR3 reads CASGRQDRGVLEQFF.

The chain combines TRBV28 with TRBJ2-5; without DNA, the TCRdb call of TRBD2 cannot be checked. CDR3 length equals 14 residues. Germline V gene data show CDR1 as MDHEN and CDR2 as SYDVKM. CDR3 amino acids: CASSLSASGETQYF.

This chain connects TRBV3-1 to TRBJ2-3; TCRdb proposes TRBD1, but this gene call is untestable without DNA. This CDR3 has 18 amino acids. From germline, CDR1 is LGHDT and CDR2 YNNKEL (reference sequence). The CDR3 sequence is CASSQERSGAYVTDTQYF.

The CDR3: CSAVSGSISYEQYF. The chain is built from TRBV20-1 and TRBJ2-7; TCRdb calls TRBD2, which cannot be checked without DNA. The CDR3 runs 14 residues. In germline, CDR1 is DFQATT, CDR2 SNEGSKA (reference sequence).

V gene TRBV29-1 combines with J gene TRBJ2-5; the D call from TCRdb, TRBD2, cannot be confirmed without DNA. The CDR3 is 11 amino acids. Germline lookup yields CDR1 SQVTM and CDR2 ANQGSEA. The chain's CDR3 is CSVPGRSAQYF.

The chain employs TRBV3-1 and TRBJ2-3. Germline V gene data show CDR1 as LGHDT and CDR2 as YNNKEL (reference sequence). The CDR3 length is 15 residues. CDR3 region: CASSQAGGGPDTQYF.

The chain employs TRBV12-3 or TRBV12-4 and TRBJ2-5; the TRBD2 assignment by TCRdb is unverifiable without DNA. CDR3 length: 13 residues. The CDR3 here is CASTRGGHETQYF.

The chain carries TRBV11-2 and TRBJ2-2. The length of the CDR3 is 11 residues. Germline CDR1 is SGHAT and CDR2 is FQNNGV. The CDR3 loop is CASRGPGELFF. The complete variable domain, with remaining parts taken from reference TRBV11-2 and TRBJ2-2, reads EAGVAQSPRYKIIEKRQSVAFWCNPISGHATLYWYQQILGQGPKLLIQFQNNGVVDDSQLPKDRFSAERLKGVDSTLKIQPAKLEDSAVYLCASRGPGELFFGEGSRLTVL.

The chain recombines TRBV5-1 with TRBJ1-1; with no DNA, the TCRdb D assignment of TRBD1 cannot be verified. The CDR3 sequence is 16 residues long. CDR1 SGHRS and CDR2 YFSETQ come from the germline V gene. CDR3 sequence: CASSIDRGFRNTEAFF.

This sequence joins TRBV4-1 and TRBJ1-1. From germline, CDR1 is MGHRA and CDR2 YSYEKL. The CDR3 extends over 14 amino acids. CDR3 amino acids: CASSRLRENTEAFF.

The gene calls are TRBV2 and TRBJ2-7; there is no DNA to check the TCRdb D call of TRBD1. The CDR3 sequence is 12 residues long. Germline V CDR1 and CDR2: SNHLY, FYNNEI. This CDR3 reads CASSWGTHEQYF.

The CDR3 region is CASRPTGQRHTEAFF. V is TRBV5-5 and J is TRBJ1-1; TCRdb's D call of TRBD1 is untestable without DNA. CDR1 is SGHKS and CDR2 is YYEKEE in the germline V gene (reference sequence). The CDR3 spans 15 residues.

The chain couples TRBV7-9 to TRBJ1-1; the TRBD1 assignment by TCRdb is unverifiable without DNA. Germline V gene sequence: CDR1 SEHNR, CDR2 FQNEAQ (reference sequence). CDR3 length: 15 residues. The CDR3 sequence: CASSLESRGNTEAFF.

The chain links TRBV2 to TRBJ2-1. This CDR3 is 14 amino acids long. In germline, CDR1 is SNHLY, CDR2 FYNNEI. The CDR3 loop is CASSVSFSWNEQFF.

The V call is TRBV24-1, the J call TRBJ1-1. The CDR3 is 15 residues long. Per germline, CDR1 KGHDR and CDR2 SFDVKD. This CDR3 is CATSDRKPGNTEAFF.

J is TRBJ2-3 and V is TRBV4-1; the TCRdb D gene call, TRBD2, has no DNA to confirm it. The CDR3 runs 15 residues. In germline, CDR1 is MGHRA, CDR2 YSYEKL. CDR3 sequence: CASSSLAGGEDTQYF.